This note documents a single T cell receptor (beta chain) sequence. As yet, its antigen is unknown. The protocol was immunoSEQ multiplex PCR, while the TCRdb copy is restricted to in-frame clones and leaves out a portion. The sample records roughly 380,000 clones, roughly 91% being singletons. Treatment meaning: around 19 received Ad26.COV2.S at low or high dose, single or two shots; roughly five received placebo; per-sample allocation not given. At day 63 after the first vaccine or placebo injection, samples were drawn. The administered vaccine (an Ad26 vector) expressed Wuhan-strain SARS-CoV-2 spike. CDR3 length: 15 amino acids. Germline-derived CDR1 and CDR2 are SGHTA and FQGNSA. Trimming at V came to 6 bases and at J to 0 bases, leaving 3 bases not matched to a gene. The data were obtained in a study of Ad26.COV2.S vaccination and SARS-CoV-2 variants. Study-wide background: Once, or twice with 56 days between doses, Ad26.COV2.S was given intramuscularly. Study-level results: Vaccinated and placebo-treated recipients had similar non-spike TCR breadth.

This sequence originates from a person aged 18-60 years who received the Ad26.COV2.S COVID-19 vaccine or a placebo. Sequenced here: peripheral blood, sampled in a trial of Ad26.COV2.S vaccine versus placebo. The V gene is TRBV7-2, the J gene TRBJ2-1, with 9 bases aligning to TRBD2. This chain's CDR3 is CASRAGGSSYNEQFF. The CDR3 DNA is TGTGCCAGCAGGGCGGGGGGGAGCTCCTACAATGAGCAGTTCTTC.